The subject of this entry is one T cell receptor beta chain. The CDR3 covers 16 residues. V gave up 1 base and J gave up 4 bases, with 16 bases separating them. Germline loops: CDR1 GTSNPN, CDR2 SVGIG (reference sequence). The data stem from a study of blood T cell repertoires in COVID-19. Study-wide context: Whether acute or convalescent, the COVID-19 samples came from the United States, Italy and Spain.

Sequencing used immunoSEQ multiplex PCR; TCRdb keeps in-frame clones, though not all of them. The sample lists tens of thousands of clones; 91% were seen once. What was sequenced was peripheral blood. The J gene is TRBJ2-2, the V gene TRBV30, with D perhaps matching TRBD2 (6 bases). This sequence originates from a woman aged 50 to 60 in a cohort sampled during active COVID-19. DNA of the CDR3: TGTGCCTGGAGTGCACCCGGGGGTGGGTTCACCGGGGAGCTGTTTTTT. Protein sequence: CAWSAPGGGFTGELFF.